This T cell receptor beta chain comes out of a study of blood T cells in healthy people across ages (dated by TCRdb to 2014 to 2015). Regarding the complete study: In model experiments, template switching captured roughly one uniquely barcoded TCR beta cDNA molecule for every two T cells. To avoid experimental bias, donors of different ages were distributed randomly across sequencing lanes. For two donors (one aged 18 to 30 and one aged 80 or older), the study analyzed two additional independent replicas of 1 million unique cDNA reads from the same blood draw. The study measured age-related changes in TCR beta repertoire diversity using deep sequencing normalized with unique cDNA molecular identifiers. The donors were divided into four age groups: young (average approximately 17 years), middle-aged (almost 40), aged (around 59) and long-lived (more than 75).

The roughly 39 donors, aged about 6 to 95 years, were systemically healthy Caucasian individuals from Russia. Each donor gave 9.5 to 10 milliliters of peripheral blood, drawn into EDTA-treated Vacutainer tubes. PBMCs were isolated by Ficoll-Paque density-gradient centrifugation, with at least 7 million obtained per sample. Trizol reagent was used to extract total RNA from PBMCs, with at least 5.5 micrograms per sample. Naive CD45RAhigh/CD27high T cell percentages were measured by flow cytometry on a PBMC aliquot from every donor. The library was obtained by 5' RACE. Sequencer: Illumina HiSeq 2500. A second about 7 to 12 cycle PCR used a sample-barcoded 5' primer and a J-beta primer mix. A unique molecular identifier was introduced onto each TCR beta cDNA molecule by a template-switch 5' adaptor carrying 12 random nucleotides. At least 2.5 million CDR3-containing paired-end reads were obtained from each sample. First-strand cDNA synthesis was performed from all RNA using the Mint cDNA synthesis kit, with priming by a TRBC-specific oligonucleotide. After uracil-DNA glycosylase treatment, a first 18-cycle PCR used universal primers M1SS and BC2_uni_R on all cDNA. In the authors' own workflow: For normalization, 1 million high-quality reads were randomly selected from each sample, with every read carrying a distinct molecular identifier. Instead of being binned into consensus sequences, reads that shared molecular identifiers were thrown out. MiTCR, with a Q25 quality threshold and the strictest error-elimination algorithm, was used for CDR3 identification, clonotype clustering and error correction. A nonparametric unseen species model with Euler transformation was used to estimate a lower bound on total TCR beta diversity. TCRdb reanalyzed the raw reads on its own, using fastp at Q25 for trimming and MiXCR for clone calling, and kept in-frame beta chains. Under each unique CDR3 protein, matching rows form one entry showing the most common genes and DNA. In this record, the V and J calls reflect TCRdb's handling and not the investigators' own analysis. The table for this sample lists about 1.4 million distinct CDR3 sequences; 55% to 75% of them were counted only once. 6.5% to 8% of the sample lies in the top ten.

As encoded in the germline V gene, CDR1 is SGHTS while CDR2 is YDEGEE. A distance of 9 bases separates the germline ends of V and J, which lose 0 bases and 3 bases respectively. The CDR3 sequence holds 14 residues, the cysteine and phenylalanine included. Only CDR3 DNA remains: 42 bases, in frame from the first base. As to this clonotype: Its cognate antigen has yet to be identified. No qualities accompany the bases; no much larger clone lies one base away.

Results the study describes overall, beyond this receptor: Compared with the aged group, the long-lived group had more naive CD4+ T cells, fewer expanded clones and increased TCR diversity, a pattern suggesting age selection. Estimates of total diversity from one million sequenced T cells were regarded as lower bounds and underestimates. Conclusive comparison of naive and antigen-experienced compartments was prevented by the profiling of bulk unsorted PBMCs. Because donor CMV infection status was unknown, age-related changes in expanded clonotypes were potentially confounded. Observed TCR beta diversity correlated strongly with the percentage of naive T cells measured by flow cytometry. Observed TCR beta diversity per million T cells fell roughly linearly with age, and a significant reduction was already apparent by age approximately 40.

The sequence links TRBV5-8 to TRBJ1-1; TRBD1 might be the D gene, on 5 matching bases. This TCR was sampled from a man between 18 and 35 years old in good health. Sequencing input: blood. The CDR3 region reads CASSLVQGDTEAFF. Read as DNA, the sequence is TGTGCCAGCAGCTTGGTGCAGGGAGACACTGAAGCTTTCTTT.